A single sample is the source of the 11 T cell receptor beta chains below, sequenced in a study of vaccination and CD4 T cells after COVID-19. This sample's time point: late sampling 161 to 241 days after vaccination in a few convalescent patients. TCRdb re-derived calls from the PCR reads in MiXCR, one entry per CDR3 protein. The sample consists of about 39,000 distinct CDR3 sequences, around 35% of them appearing once. The input for sequencing was CD4+ T cells from blood, taken about 7 months after SARS-CoV-2 vaccination. These receptors were taken from a human donor who had recovered from COVID-19.

This clonotype occurred once. This sequence joins TRBV7-9 and TRBJ2-7; TRBD2 matches 11 bases. Germline CDR1 and CDR2: SEHNR and FQNEAQ (reference sequence). The CDR3 contains 15 residues. The V gene end was trimmed by 4 bases and the J gene end by 5 bases; junction bases not matched to a gene: 7. CDR3 in DNA: TGTGCCAGCAGCTACCCGACTAGCGGGAAGGACGAGCAGTACTTC. It encodes CASSYPTSGKDEQYF.

Only a few counts were recorded for this clonotype. V usage is TRBV6-1 and J usage is TRBJ2-1, with D possibly being TRBD1 or TRBD2 (5 bases each). Trimming removed 6 bases at V and 6 bases at J, with 15 bases between. The CDR3 runs to 14 residues. Germline V gene lookup returns CDR1 MNHNS and CDR2 SASEGT. CDR3 sequence (DNA): TGTGCCAGCAGCTCGGGGACGAACGTCAATGAGCAGTTCTTC. Its translation: CASSSGTNVNEQFF.

This clonotype turned up a few times. The rearrangement uses TRBV20-1 and TRBJ1-5; TRBD1 is a possible D gene (6 bases). This CDR3 has 14 amino acids. Germline V gene sequence: CDR1 DFQATT, CDR2 SNEGSKA (reference sequence). The ends were cut back, 6 bases at V and 0 bases at J, with 12 bases in the middle. The CDR3 DNA follows: TGCAGTGCAAAGACAGGAAATAGCAATCAGCCCCAGCATTTT. Encoded protein: CSAKTGNSNQPQHF.

V gene TRBV27 combines with J gene TRBJ2-5, with 10 positions matching TRBD2. Germline V gives CDR1 MNHEY, CDR2 SMNVEV (reference sequence). Trimming at V came to 8 bases and at J to 0 bases, leaving 12 bases not matched to a gene. The CDR3 runs 17 residues. The CDR3 nucleotides are TGTGCCAGCCGTTCAGCGGGAGGGCTCCTGTACCAAGAGACCCAGTACTTC. This codes for CASRSAGGLLYQETQYF.

The sample holds a few counts of this clonotype. This chain uses TRBV12-3 or TRBV12-4 with TRBJ2-5; D remains ambiguous. V was shortened by 2 bases and J by 5 bases, with 6 bases between the two germline ends. There are 12 residues in the CDR3. The CDR3 spells CASSLIRETQYF. The CDR3 nucleotides read TGTGCCAGCAGTTTAATCCGGGAGACCCAGTACTTC.

The chain carries TRBV20-1 and TRBJ1-4, with 8 bases that match TRBD1. The junction had 11 bases not matched to a gene; V was cut back by 3 bases and J by 8 bases. The CDR3 length is 15 residues. From germline, CDR1 is DFQATT and CDR2 SNEGSKA (reference sequence). CDR3 region: CSARNRQGAEEKLFF. The CDR3 coding sequence is TGCAGTGCTAGGAACCGGCAGGGGGCGGAGGAAAAACTGTTTTTT.

The chain joins TRBV6-1 to TRBJ2-5, with TRBD2 matching over 7 bases. The CDR3 totals 14 residues. Germline assignment: CDR1 MNHNS and CDR2 SASEGT. Trimming cost V 6 bases and J 4 bases; bases outside gene matches: 8. The CDR3 here is CASSPGGNIETQYF. CDR3 nucleotide sequence: TGTGCCAGCAGCCCGGGGGGAAACATAGAGACCCAGTACTTC.

The chain has TRBV19 and TRBJ2-2; TRBD2 matches 8 bases. Germline V gene sequence: CDR1 LNHDA, CDR2 SQIVND (reference sequence). This CDR3 comprises 18 residues. V was clipped by 3 bases and J by 0 bases; unmatched bases: 9. Written as DNA, the CDR3 is TGTGCCAGTAGTATGGCCAAACTAGCGGAACCGAACACCGGGGAGCTGTTTTTT. Its translation: CASSMAKLAEPNTGELFF.

The chain has TRBV7-6 and TRBJ2-5, with TRBD2 identical over 7 bases. The CDR3 spans 13 residues. Germline loops: CDR1 SGHVS, CDR2 FNYEAQ. V dropped 5 bases and J dropped 7; count of bases not matched to a gene: 7. CDR3 sequence: CASSQRASGTQYF. The CDR3 coding sequence is TGTGCCAGCAGCCAGAGGGCTAGCGGGACCCAGTACTTC. Looking up the rest from reference TRBV7-6 and TRBJ2-5 gives the full variable domain: GAGVSQSPRYKVTKRGQDVALRCDPISGHVSLYWYRQALGQGPEFLTYFNYEAQQDKSGLPNDRFSAERPEGSISTLTIQRTEQRDSAMYRCASSQRASGTQYFGPGTRLLVL.

This clonotype was observed a few times. V gene TRBV20-1 combines with J gene TRBJ2-1, with a possible D match to TRBD2 (6 bases). The germline CDR1 and CDR2 sequences are DFQATT and SNEGSKA (reference sequence). V gave up 6 bases and J gave up 5 bases, with 14 bases separating them. The CDR3 spans 13 residues. DNA for the CDR3: TGCAGTGCCCGACTAGTTCTTCACAATGAGCAGTTCTTC. Translation: CSARLVLHNEQFF.

This clonotype was counted between two and nine times. This sequence joins TRBV20-1 and TRBJ2-3; 7 nucleotides agree with TRBD2. The CDR3 runs 15 residues. Trimming cost V 3 bases and J 0 bases; bases outside gene matches: 6. Germline assignment: CDR1 DFQATT and CDR2 SNEGSKA (reference sequence). The CDR3 spells CSASASGFSTDTQYF. CDR3 in DNA: TGCAGTGCTAGCGCTAGCGGTTTTAGCACAGATACGCAGTATTTT.